This T cell receptor beta chain derives from a study of beta chain features in type 1 diabetes. This clone was detected a few times. Its target is unknown. The isolated RNA, all of it, was reverse transcribed, so expressed TCRB transcripts were what got sequenced. The protocol was immunoSEQ multiplex PCR, while the TCRdb copy is restricted to in-frame clones and leaves out a portion. This sample has about 270,000 clones, with approximately 14% found just once. Germline CDR1 is SEHNR and CDR2 is FQNEAQ (reference sequence). The CDR3 length is 14 residues. Trimming removed 5 bases from V and 5 bases from J, with 16 bases in between. Notes on the study in general: The study found moderately but significantly shorter TCRB CDR3s in all four CD4+ subsets of Type 1 diabetes patients.

The chain carries TRBV7-9 and TRBJ2-7; tentative D call: TRBD2 (5 bases). What was sequenced was naive CD4+ T cells from blood. The receptor comes from a man aged 25 to 45 with type 1 diabetes. CDR3 amino acids: CASSPGIHGNEQYF. The CDR3 region has the DNA TGTGCCAGCAGCCCCGGGATCCATGGAAACGAGCAGTACTTC.